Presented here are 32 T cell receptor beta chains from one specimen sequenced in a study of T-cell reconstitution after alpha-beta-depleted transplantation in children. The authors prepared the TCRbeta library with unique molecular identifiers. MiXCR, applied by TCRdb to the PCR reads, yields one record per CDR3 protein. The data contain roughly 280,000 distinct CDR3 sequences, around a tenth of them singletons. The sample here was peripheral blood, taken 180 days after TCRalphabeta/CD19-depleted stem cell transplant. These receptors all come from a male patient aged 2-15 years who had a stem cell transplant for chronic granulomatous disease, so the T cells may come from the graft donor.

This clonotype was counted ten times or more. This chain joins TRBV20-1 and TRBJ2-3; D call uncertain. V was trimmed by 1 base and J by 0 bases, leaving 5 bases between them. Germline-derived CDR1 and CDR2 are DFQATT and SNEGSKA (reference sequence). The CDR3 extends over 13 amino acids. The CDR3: CSARAASTDTQYF. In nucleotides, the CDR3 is TGCAGTGCTAGAGCAGCTAGCACAGATACGCAGTATTTT.

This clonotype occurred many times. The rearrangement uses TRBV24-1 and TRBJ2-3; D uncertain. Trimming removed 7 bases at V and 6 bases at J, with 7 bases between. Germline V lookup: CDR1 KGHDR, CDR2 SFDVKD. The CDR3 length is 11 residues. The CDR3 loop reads CATSNRDTQYF. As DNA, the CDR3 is TGTGCCACCAGCAATAGGGATACGCAGTATTTT.

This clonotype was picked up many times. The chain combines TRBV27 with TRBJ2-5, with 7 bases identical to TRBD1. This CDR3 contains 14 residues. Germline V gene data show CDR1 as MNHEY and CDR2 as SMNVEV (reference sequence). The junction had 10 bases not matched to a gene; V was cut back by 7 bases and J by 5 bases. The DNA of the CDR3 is TGTGCCAGCAATCCGACAGGGCCGGGCGAGACCCAGTACTTC. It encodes CASNPTGPGETQYF.

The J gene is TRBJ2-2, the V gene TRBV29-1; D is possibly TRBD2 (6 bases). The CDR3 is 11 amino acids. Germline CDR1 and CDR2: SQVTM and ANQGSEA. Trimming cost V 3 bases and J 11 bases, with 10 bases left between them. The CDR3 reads CSVESGTELFF. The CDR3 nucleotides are TGCAGCGTTGAGTCCGGGACTGAGCTGTTTTTT.

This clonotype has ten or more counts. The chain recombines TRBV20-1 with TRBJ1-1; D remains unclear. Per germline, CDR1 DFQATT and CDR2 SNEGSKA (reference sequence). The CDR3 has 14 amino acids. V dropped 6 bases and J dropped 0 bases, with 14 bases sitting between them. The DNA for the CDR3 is TGCAGTGCCGTAAAATCACAGATGAACACTGAAGCTTTCTTT. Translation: CSAVKSQMNTEAFF.

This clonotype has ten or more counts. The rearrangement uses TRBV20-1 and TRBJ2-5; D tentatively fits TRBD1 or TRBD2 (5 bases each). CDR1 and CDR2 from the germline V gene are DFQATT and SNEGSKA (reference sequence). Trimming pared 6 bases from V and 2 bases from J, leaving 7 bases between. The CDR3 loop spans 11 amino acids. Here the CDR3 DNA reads TGCAGTGCCTGGGGGCAAGAGACCCAGTACTTC. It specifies CSAWGQETQYF.

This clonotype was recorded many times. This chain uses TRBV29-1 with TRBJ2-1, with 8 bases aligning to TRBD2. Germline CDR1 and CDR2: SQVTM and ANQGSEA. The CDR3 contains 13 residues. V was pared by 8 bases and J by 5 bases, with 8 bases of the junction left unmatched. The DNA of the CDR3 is TGCAGCCCTGCGGGGGGCCACAACAATGAGCAGTTCTTC. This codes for CSPAGGHNNEQFF.

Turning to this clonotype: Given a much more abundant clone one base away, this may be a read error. This chain's CDR3 is CASSEYRGHEQYF. In DNA, the CDR3 is TGCGCCAGCAGTGAGTATAGGGGTCACGAGCAGTACTTC. The J gene is TRBJ2-7, the V gene TRBV10-2, with D possibly being TRBD1 (5 bases). The CDR3 is made up of 13 amino acids. Between the trimmed V and J ends, which lost 1 base and 5 bases, there was a span of 9 bases. CDR1 WSHSY and CDR2 SAAADI come from the germline V gene.

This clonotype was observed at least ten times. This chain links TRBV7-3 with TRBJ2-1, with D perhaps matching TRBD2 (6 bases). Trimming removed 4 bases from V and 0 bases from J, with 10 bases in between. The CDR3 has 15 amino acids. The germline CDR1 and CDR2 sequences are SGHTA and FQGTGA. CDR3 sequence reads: CASSYSGSSYNEQFF. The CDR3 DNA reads TGTGCCAGCAGCTATAGCGGCAGCTCCTACAATGAGCAGTTCTTC.

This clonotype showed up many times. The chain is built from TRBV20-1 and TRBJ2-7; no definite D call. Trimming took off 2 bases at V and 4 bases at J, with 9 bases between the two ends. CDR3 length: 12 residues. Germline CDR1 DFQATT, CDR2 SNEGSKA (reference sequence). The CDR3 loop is CSARIRDYEQYF. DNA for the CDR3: TGCAGTGCTAGAATTAGGGATTACGAGCAGTACTTC.

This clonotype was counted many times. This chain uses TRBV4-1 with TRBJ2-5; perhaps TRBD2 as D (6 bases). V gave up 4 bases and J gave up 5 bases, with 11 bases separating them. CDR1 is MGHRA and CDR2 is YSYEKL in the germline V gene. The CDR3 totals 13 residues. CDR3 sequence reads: CASSLEGTETQYF. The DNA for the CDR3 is TGCGCCAGCAGCCTGGAGGGGACGGAGACCCAGTACTTC.

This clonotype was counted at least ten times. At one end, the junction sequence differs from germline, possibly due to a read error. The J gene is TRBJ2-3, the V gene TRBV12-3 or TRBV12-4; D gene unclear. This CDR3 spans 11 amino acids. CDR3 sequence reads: CASRSGPSPVF. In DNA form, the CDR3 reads TGTGCCAGCAGGTCCGGGCCCTCCCCCGTTTTT.

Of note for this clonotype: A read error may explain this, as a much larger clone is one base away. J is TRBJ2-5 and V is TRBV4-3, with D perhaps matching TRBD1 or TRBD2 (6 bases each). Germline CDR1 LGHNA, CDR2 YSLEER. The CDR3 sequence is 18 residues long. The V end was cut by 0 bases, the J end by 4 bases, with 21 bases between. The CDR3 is CASSQEGSFAGGGETQYF. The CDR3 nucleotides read TGCGCCAGCAGCCAAGAAGGGAGTTTTGCCGGGGGCGGAGAGACCCAGTACTTC.

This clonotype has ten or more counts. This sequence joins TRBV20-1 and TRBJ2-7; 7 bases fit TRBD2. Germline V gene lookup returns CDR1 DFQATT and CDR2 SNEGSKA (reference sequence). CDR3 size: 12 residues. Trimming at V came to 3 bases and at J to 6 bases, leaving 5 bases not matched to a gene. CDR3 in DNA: TGCAGTGCTAGGGGAGCGGGACTCGAGCAGTACTTC. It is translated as CSARGAGLEQYF.

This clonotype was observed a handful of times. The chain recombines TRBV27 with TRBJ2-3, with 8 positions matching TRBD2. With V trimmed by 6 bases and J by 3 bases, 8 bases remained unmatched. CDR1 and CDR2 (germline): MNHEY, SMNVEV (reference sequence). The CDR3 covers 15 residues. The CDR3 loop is CASRGALAGTDTQYF. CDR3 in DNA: TGTGCCAGCAGGGGAGCCTTAGCGGGAACAGATACGCAGTATTTT.

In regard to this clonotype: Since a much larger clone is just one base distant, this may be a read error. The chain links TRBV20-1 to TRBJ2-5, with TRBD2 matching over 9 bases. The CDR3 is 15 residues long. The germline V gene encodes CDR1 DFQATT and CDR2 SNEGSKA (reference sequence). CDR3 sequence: CSAGDSGGRSATQYF. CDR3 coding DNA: TGCAGTGCTGGAGATAGCGGGGGAAGGAGTGCGACCCAGTACTTC.

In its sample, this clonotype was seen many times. CDR3 coding DNA: TGTGCCAGCAGTTTAGGTCCGGGTCCGGATGGCTACACCTTC. Amino acids: CASSLGPGPDGYTF. This chain links TRBV12-3 or TRBV12-4 with TRBJ1-2; D not resolved. The CDR3 spans 14 residues. V lost 1 base, J lost 6 bases, and 12 bases lay in between.

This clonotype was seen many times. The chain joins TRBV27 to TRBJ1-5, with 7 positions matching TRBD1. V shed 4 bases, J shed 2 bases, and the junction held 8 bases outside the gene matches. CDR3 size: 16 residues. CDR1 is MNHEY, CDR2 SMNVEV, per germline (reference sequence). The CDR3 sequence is CASSSVQGLGNQPQHF. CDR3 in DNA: TGTGCCAGCAGTTCAGTACAGGGGTTGGGCAATCAGCCCCAGCATTTT.

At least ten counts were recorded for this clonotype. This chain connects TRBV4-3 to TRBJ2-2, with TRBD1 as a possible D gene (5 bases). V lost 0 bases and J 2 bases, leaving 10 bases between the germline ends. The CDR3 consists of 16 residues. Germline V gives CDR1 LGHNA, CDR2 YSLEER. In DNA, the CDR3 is TGCGCCAGCAGCCAAGAGGGGCTCTTTAACACCGGGGAGCTGTTTTTT. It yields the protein CASSQEGLFNTGELFF.

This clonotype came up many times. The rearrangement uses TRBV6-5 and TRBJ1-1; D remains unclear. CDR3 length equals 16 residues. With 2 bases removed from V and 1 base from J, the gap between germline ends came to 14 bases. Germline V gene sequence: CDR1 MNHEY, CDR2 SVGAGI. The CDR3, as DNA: TGTGCCAGCAGTTACCTCTACCCCCAGAAGAACACTGAAGCTTTCTTT. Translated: CASSYLYPQKNTEAFF.

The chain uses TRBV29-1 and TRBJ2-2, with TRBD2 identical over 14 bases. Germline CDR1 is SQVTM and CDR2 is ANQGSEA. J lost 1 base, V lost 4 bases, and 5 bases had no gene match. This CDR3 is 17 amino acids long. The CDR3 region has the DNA TGCAGCGTTGCGACTAGCGGGAGGGCAGTGAACACCGGGGAGCTGTTTTTT. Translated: CSVATSGRAVNTGELFF.

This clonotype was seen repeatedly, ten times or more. CDR3 sequence reads: CASSLRDSRYEQYF. CDR3 bases: TGTGCCAGCAGCCTCCGGGACAGCCGCTACGAGCAGTACTTC. The genes are TRBV7-2 and TRBJ2-7; 7 bases align to TRBD1. Trimming at V came to 5 bases and at J to 3 bases, leaving 7 bases not matched to a gene. The CDR3 runs to 14 residues. The germline V gene encodes CDR1 SGHTA and CDR2 FQGNSA.

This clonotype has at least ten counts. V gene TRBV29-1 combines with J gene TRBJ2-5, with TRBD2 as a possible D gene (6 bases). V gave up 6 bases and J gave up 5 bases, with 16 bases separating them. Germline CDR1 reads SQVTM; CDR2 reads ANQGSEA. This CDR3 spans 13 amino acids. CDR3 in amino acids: CSVRGLDLETQYF. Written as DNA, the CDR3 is TGCAGCGTCCGGGGACTGGACCTTGAGACCCAGTACTTC.

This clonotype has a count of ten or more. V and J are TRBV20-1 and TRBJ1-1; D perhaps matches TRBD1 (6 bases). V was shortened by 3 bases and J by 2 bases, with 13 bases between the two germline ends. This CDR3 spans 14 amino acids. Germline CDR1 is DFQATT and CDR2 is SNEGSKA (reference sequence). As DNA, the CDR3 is TGCAGTGCTAGTAAGCAGGGGTTAAACACTGAAGCTTTCTTT. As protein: CSASKQGLNTEAFF.

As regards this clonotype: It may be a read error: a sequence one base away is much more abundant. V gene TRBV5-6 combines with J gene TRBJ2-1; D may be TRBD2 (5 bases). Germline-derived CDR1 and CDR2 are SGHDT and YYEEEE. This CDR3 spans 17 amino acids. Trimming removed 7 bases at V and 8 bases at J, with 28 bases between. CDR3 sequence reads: CASGSVQVAGRVDEQFF. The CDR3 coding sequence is TGTGCCAGCGGCTCCGTCCAGGTGGCGGGTCGAGTCGATGAGCAGTTCTTC.

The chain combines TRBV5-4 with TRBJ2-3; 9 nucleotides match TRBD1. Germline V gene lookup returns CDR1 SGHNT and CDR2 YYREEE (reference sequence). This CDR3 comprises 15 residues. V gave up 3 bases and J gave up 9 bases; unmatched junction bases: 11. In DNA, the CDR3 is TGTGCCAGCAGCTATCCGGGACAGGGTAAGGGGACGCAGTATTTT. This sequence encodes CASSYPGQGKGTQYF.

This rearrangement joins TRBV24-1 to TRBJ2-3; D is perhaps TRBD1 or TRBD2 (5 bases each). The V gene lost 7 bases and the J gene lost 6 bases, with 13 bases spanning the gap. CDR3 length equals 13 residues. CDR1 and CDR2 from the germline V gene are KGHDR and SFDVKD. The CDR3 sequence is CATSPSEGDTQYF. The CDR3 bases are TGTGCCACCAGCCCCTCTGAGGGGGATACGCAGTATTTT.

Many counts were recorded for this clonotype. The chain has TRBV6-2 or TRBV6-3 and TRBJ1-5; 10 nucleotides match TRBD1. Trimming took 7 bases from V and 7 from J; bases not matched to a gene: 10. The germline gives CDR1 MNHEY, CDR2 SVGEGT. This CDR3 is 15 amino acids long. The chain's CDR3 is CASNQLTGGGQPQHF. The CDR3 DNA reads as TGTGCCAGCAACCAACTGACAGGGGGCGGGCAGCCCCAGCATTTT.

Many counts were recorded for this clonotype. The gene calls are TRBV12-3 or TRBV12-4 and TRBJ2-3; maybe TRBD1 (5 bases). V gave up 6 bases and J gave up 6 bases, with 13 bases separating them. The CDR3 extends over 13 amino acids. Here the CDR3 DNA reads TGTGCCAGCAGGGGAACAGGACGCGATACGCAGTATTTT. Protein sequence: CASRGTGRDTQYF.

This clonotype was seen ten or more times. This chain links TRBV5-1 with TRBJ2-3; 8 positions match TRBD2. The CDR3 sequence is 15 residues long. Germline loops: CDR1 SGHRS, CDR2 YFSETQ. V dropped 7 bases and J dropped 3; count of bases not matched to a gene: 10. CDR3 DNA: TGCGCCAGCCAAGGGCAGGCTAGCGGGACAGATACGCAGTATTTT. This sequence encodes CASQGQASGTDTQYF.

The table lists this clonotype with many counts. The CDR3 protein is CSAGRDTGELFF. The CDR3 nucleotides read TGCAGTGCTGGACGGGACACCGGGGAGCTGTTTTTT. The rearrangement uses TRBV20-1 and TRBJ2-2, with D uncertain. Between the trimmed V and J ends, which lost 5 bases and 3 bases, there was a span of 7 bases. Germline CDR1 and CDR2: DFQATT and SNEGSKA (reference sequence). The CDR3 spans 12 residues.

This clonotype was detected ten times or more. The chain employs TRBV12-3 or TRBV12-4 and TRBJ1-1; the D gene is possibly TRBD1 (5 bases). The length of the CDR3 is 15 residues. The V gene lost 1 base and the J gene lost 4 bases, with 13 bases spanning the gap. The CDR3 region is CASSLGSGWVTEAFF. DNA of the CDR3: TGTGCCAGCAGTTTAGGGTCAGGGTGGGTCACTGAAGCTTTCTTT.